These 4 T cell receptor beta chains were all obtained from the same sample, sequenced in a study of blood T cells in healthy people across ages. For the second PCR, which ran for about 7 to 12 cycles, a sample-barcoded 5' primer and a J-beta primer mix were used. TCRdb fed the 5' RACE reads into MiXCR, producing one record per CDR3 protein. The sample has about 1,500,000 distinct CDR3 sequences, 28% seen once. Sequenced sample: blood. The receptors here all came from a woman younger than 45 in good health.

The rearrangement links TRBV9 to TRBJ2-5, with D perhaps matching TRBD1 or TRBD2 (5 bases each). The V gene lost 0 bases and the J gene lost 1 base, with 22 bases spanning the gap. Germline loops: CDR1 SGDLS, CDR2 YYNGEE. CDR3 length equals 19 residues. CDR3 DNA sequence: TGTGCCAGCAGCGTAGGTGAGGGCGAAAATGGGGCGCTCCAAGAGACCCAGTACTTC. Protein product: CASSVGEGENGALQETQYF.

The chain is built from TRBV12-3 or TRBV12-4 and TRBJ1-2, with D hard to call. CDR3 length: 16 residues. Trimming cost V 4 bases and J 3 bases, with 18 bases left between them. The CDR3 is CASSSSPGSGDYGYTF. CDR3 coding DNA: TGTGCCAGCAGTTCGTCCCCGGGGTCCGGAGACTATGGCTACACCTTC.

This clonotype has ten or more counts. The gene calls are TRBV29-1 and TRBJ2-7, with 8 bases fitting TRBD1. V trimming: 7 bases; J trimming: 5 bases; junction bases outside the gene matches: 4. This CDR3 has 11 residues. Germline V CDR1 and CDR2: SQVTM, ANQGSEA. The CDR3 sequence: CSAGGRDEQYF. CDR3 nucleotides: TGCAGCGCAGGGGGCAGGGACGAGCAGTACTTC.

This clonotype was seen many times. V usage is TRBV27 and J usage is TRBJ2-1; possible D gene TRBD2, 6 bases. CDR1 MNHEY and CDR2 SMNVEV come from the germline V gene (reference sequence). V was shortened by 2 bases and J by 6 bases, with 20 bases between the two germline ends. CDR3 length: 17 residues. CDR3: CASSLRRVRDSGNEQFF. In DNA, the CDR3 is TGTGCCAGCAGTTTAAGGAGGGTGCGGGATTCGGGCAATGAGCAGTTCTTC.